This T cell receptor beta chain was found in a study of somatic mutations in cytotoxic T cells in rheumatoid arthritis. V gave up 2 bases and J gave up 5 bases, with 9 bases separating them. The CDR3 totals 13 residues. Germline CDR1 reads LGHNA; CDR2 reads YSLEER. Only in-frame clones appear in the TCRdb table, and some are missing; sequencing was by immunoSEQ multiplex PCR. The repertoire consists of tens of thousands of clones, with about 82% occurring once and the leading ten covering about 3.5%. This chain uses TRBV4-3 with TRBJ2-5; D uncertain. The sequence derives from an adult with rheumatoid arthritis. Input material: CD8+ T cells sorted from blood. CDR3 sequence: CASSQLVGETQYF. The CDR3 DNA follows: TGCGCCAGCAGCCAATTAGTGGGGGAGACCCAGTACTTC.